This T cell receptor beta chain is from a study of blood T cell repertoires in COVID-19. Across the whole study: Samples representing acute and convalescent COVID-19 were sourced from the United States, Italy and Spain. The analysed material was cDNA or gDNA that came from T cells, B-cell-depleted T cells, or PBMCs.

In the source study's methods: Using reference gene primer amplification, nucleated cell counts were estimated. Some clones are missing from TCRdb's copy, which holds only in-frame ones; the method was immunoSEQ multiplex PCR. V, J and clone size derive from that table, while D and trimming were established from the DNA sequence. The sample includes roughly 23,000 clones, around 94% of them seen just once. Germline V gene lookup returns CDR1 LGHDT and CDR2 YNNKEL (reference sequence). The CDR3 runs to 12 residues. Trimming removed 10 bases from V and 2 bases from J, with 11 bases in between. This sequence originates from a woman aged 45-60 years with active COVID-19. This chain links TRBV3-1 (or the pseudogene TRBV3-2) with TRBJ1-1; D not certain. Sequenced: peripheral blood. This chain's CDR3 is CATRRDNTEAFF. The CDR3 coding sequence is TGTGCCACTCGCCGCGATAACACTGAAGCTTTCTTT.